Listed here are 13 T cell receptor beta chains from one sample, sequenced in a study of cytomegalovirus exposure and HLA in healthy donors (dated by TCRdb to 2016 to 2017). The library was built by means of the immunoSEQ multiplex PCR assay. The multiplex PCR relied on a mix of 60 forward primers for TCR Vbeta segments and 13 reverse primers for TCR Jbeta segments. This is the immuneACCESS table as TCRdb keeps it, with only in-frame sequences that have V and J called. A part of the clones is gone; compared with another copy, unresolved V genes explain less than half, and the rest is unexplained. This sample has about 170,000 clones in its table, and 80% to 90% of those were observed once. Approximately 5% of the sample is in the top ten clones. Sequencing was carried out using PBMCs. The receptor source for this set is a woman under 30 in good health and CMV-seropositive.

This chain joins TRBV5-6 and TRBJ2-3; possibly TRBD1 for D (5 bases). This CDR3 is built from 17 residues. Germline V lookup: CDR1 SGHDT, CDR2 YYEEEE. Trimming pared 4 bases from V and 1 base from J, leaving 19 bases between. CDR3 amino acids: CASSRDSAYGGTDTQYF. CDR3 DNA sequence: TGTGCCAGCAGCCGCGACAGCGCCTACGGAGGCACAGATACGCAGTATTTT.

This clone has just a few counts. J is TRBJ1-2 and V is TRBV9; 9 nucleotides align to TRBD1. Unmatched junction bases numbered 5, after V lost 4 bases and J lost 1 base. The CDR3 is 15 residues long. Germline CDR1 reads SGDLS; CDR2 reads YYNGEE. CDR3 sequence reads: CASSLGTGRNYGYTF. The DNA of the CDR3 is TGTGCCAGCAGCCTCGGGACAGGGCGTAACTATGGCTACACCTTC.

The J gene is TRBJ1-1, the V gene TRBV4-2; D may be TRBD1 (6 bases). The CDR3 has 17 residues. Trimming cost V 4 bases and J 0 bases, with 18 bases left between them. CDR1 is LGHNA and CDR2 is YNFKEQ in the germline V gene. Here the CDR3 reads CASSRSGQAAMNTEAFF. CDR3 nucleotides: TGTGCCAGCAGCCGCTCGGGACAAGCCGCCATGAACACTGAAGCTTTCTTT.

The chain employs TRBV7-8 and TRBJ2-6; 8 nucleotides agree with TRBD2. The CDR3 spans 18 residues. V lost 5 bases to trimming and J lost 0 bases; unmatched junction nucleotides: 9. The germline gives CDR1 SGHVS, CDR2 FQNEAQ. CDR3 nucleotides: TGTGCCAGCAGCCCTGAGCGGGGGTCACACTCTGGGGCCAACGTCCTGACTTTC. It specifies CASSPERGSHSGANVLTF.

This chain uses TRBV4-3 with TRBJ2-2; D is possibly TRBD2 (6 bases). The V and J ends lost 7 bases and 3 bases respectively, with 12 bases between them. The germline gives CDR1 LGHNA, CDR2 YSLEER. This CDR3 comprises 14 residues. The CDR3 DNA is TGCGCCAGCACGGGGGAGTATGACACCGGGGAGCTGTTTTTT. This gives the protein CASTGEYDTGELFF.

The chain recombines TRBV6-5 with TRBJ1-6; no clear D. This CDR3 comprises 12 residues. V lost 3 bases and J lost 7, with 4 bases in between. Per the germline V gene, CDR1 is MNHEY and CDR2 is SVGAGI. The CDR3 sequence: CASSYQNSPLHF. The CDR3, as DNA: TGTGCCAGCAGTTATCAGAATTCACCCCTCCACTTT.

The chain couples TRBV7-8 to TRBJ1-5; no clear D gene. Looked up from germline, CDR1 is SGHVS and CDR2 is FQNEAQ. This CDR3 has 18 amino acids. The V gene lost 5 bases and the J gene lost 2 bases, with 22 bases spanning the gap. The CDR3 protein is CASSPVQAGYGGNQPQHF. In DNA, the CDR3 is TGTGCCAGCAGCCCCGTTCAGGCGGGATATGGGGGCAATCAGCCCCAGCATTTT. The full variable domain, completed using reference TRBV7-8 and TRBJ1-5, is GAGVSQSPRYKVAKRGQDVALRCDPISGHVSLFWYQQALGQGPEFLTYFQNEAQLDKSGLPSDRFFAERPEGSVSTLKIQRTQQEDSAVYLCASSPVQAGYGGNQPQHFGDGTRLSIL.

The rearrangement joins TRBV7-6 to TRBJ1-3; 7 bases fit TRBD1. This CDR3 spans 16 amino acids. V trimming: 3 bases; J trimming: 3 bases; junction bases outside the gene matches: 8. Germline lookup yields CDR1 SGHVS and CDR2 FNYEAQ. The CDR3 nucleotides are TGTGCCAGCAGCTTGGAAGGGGGCGCATTTGGAAACACCATATATTTT. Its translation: CASSLEGGAFGNTIYF.

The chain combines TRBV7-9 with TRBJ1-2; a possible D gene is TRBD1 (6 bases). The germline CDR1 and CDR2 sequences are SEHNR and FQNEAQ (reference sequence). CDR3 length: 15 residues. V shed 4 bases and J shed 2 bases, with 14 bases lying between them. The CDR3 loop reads CASSSMGGANYGYTF. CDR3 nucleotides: TGTGCCAGCAGCTCGATGGGGGGGGCAAACTATGGCTACACCTTC.

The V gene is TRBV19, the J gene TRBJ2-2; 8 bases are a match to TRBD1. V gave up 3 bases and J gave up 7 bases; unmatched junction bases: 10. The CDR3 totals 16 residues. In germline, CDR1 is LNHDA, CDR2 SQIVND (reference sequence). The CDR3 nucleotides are TGTGCCAGTAGTATCCGGACAGGGTTTCGGATCGGGGAGCTGTTTTTT. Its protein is CASSIRTGFRIGELFF.

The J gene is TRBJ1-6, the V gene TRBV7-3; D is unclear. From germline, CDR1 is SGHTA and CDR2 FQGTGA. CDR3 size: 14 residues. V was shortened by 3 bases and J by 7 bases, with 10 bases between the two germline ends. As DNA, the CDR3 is TGTGCCAGCAGCTTGTATGCAGCGAATTCACCCCTCCACTTT. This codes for CASSLYAANSPLHF.

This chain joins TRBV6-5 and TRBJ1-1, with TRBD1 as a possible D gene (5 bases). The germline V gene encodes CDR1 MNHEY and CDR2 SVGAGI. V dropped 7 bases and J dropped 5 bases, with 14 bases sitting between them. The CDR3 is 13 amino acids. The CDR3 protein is CASTPLGGTEAFF. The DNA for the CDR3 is TGTGCCAGCACCCCTCTGGGGGGGACTGAAGCTTTCTTT.

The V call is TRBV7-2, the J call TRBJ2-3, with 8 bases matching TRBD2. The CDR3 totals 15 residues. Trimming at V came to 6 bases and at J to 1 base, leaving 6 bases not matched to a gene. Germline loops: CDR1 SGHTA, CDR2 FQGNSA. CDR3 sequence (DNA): TGTGCCAGCAGGTCTATGCGGGGGGGCACAGATACGCAGTATTTT. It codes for CASRSMRGGTDTQYF.